This T cell receptor beta chain was sequenced during a study of T cell responses to AZD1222 COVID-19 vaccine. Looking at the study overall: Second-dose schedules of about 4 or about 12 weeks were combined. Whole-study results and caveats: The donors showed a predominance of white British ancestry and of females, with possible underestimation of clonal diversity. Spike-wide coverage was observed for vaccine-associated CD4 TCRs, with dominant responses at 160-218 and 743-854. Only a handful of individuals given AZD1222 were seropositive at baseline.

The length of the CDR3 is 16 residues. Germline CDR1 and CDR2: ENHRY and SYGVKD. The junction had 10 bases not matched to a gene; V was cut back by 6 bases and J by 6 bases. With respect to this clone: The antigen is unknown.

Using immunoSEQ multiplex PCR, the repertoire was profiled, and TCRdb retains in-frame clones only, with some absent. The sample shows roughly 110,000 clones, just under 90% of them seen only once. The genes are TRBV10-3 and TRBJ2-4; TRBD2 matches at 11 bases. The sequence was collected from an adult in good health. The sequenced sample was peripheral blood, obtained on day 0 of AZD1222 vaccination. The CDR3, as DNA: TGTGCCATCAGGCCACTTAGCGGGAGGGAGGGAAACATTCAGTACTTC. Residues: CAIRPLSGREGNIQYF.